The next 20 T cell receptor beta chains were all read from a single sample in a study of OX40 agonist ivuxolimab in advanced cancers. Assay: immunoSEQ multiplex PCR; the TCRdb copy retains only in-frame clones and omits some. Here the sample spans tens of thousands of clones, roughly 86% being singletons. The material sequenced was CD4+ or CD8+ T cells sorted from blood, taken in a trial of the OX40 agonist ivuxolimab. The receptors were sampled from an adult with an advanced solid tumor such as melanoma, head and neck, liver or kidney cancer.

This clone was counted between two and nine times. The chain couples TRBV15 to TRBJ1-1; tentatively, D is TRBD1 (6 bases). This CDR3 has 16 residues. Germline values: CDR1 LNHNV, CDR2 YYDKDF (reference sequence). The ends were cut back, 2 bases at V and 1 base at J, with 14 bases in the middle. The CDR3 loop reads CATSRRVLQGNTEAFF. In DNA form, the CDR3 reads TGTGCCACCAGCAGAAGAGTCTTACAGGGGAACACTGAAGCTTTCTTT.

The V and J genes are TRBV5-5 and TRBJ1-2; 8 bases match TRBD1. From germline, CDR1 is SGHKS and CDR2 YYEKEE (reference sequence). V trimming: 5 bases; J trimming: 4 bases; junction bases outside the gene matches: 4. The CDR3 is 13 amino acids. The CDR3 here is CASRPTGGYGYTF. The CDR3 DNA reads TGTGCCAGCAGACCTACAGGGGGCTATGGCTACACCTTC.

Here the CDR3 reads CASSRVGVNTEAFF. CDR3 coding DNA: TGTGCCAGCAGTCGGGTTGGAGTGAACACTGAAGCTTTCTTT. The V gene is TRBV6-5, the J gene TRBJ1-1, with D unclear. CDR3 length: 14 amino acids. The V end was cut by 5 bases, the J end by 0 bases, with 10 bases between. The germline V gene has CDR1 MNHEY and CDR2 SVGAGI.

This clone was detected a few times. CDR3 sequence reads: CASSLRYEQYF. The CDR3 nucleotides read TGTGCCAGCAGCCTTAGGTACGAGCAGTACTTC. The chain links TRBV7-9 to TRBJ2-7; no definite D call. The germline gives CDR1 SEHNR, CDR2 FQNEAQ (reference sequence). Trimming removed 5 bases from V and 4 bases from J, with 6 bases in between. The CDR3 loop spans 11 amino acids.

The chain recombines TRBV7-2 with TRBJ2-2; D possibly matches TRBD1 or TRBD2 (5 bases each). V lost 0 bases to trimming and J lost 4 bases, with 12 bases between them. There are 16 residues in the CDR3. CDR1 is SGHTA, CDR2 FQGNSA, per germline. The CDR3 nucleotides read TGTGCCAGCAGCTTAGCCGGGACCGCAAGCACCGGGGAGCTGTTTTTT. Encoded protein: CASSLAGTASTGELFF. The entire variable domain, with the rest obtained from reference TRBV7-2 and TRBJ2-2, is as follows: GAGVSQSPSNKVTEKGKDVELRCDPISGHTALYWYRQSLGQGLEFLIYFQGNSAPDKSGLPSDRFSAERTGGSVSTLTIQRTQQEDSAVYLCASSLAGTASTGELFFGEGSRLTVL.

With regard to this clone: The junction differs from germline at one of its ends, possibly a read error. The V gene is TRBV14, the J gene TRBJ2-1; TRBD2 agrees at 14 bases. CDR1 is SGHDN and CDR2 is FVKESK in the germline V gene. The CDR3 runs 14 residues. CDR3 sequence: CASSQTRLAGGPIF. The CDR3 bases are TGTGCCAGCAGCCAAACGCGACTAGCGGGGGGGCCCATCTTC.

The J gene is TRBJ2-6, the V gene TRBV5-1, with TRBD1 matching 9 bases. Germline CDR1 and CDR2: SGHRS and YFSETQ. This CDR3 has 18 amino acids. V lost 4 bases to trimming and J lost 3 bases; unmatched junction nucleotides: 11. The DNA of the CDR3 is TGCGCCAGCAGCAAGGCCGGGACAGGGAGTAGTGGGGCCAACGTCCTGACTTTC. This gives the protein CASSKAGTGSSGANVLTF.

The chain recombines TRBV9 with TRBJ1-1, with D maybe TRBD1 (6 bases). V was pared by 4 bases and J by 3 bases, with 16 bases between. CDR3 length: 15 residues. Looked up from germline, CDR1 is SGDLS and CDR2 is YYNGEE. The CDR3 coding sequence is TGTGCCAGCAGCCTCCGGGGGCTTAGGGACACTGAAGCTTTCTTT. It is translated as CASSLRGLRDTEAFF.

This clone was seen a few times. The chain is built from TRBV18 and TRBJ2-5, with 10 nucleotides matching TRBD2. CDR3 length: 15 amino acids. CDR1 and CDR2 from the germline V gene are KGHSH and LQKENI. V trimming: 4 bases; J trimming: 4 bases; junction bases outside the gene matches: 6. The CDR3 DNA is TGTGCCAGCTCACAAGGGACTAGCGCGTTAGAGACCCAGTACTTC. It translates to CASSQGTSALETQYF.

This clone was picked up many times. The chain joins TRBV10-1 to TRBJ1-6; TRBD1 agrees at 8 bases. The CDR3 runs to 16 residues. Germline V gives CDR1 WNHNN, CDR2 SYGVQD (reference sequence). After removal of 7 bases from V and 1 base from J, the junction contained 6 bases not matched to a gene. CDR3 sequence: CASTDDRGSYNSPLHF. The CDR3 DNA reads TGCGCCAGCACCGATGACAGGGGATCCTATAATTCACCCCTCCACTTT.

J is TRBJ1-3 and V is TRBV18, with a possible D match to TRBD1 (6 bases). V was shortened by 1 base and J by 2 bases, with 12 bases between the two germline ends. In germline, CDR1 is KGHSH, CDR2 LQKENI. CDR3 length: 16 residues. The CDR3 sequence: CASSPRGGTTGNTIYF. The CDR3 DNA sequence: TGTGCCAGCTCACCACGAGGGGGGACCACTGGAAACACCATATATTTT.

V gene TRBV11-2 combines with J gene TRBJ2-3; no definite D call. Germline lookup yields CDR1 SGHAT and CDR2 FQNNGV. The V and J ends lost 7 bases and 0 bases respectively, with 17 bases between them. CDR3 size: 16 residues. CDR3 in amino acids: CASTYHQGSSTDTQYF. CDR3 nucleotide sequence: TGTGCCAGCACCTACCATCAAGGATCTAGCACAGATACGCAGTATTTT.

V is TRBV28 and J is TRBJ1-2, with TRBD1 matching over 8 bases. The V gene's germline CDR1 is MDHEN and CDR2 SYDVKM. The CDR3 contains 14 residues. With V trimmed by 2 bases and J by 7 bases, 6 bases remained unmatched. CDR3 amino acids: CASSLQGARLGYTF. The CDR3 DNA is TGTGCCAGCAGTTTACAGGGGGCGCGACTTGGCTACACCTTC.

The CDR3 sequence is CASSPNRAAGELFF. CDR3 in DNA: TGTGCCAGCAGTCCCAACCGGGCAGCCGGGGAGCTGTTTTTT. The chain uses TRBV6-1 and TRBJ2-2; D not resolved. Germline V gene lookup returns CDR1 MNHNS and CDR2 SASEGT. Trimming pared 5 bases from V and 6 bases from J, leaving 13 bases between. The CDR3 is 14 amino acids.

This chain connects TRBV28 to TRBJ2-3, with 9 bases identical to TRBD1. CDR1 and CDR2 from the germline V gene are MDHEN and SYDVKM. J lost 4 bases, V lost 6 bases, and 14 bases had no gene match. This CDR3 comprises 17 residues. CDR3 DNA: TGTGCCAGCAGGTATTCTTCGGGACAGGGCCCCCCAGATACGCAGTATTTT. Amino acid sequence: CASRYSSGQGPPDTQYF.

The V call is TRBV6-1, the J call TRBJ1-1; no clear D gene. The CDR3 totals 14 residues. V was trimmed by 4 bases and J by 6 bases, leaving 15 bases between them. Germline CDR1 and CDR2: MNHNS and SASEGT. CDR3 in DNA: TGTGCCAGCAGTGCCGAGTTCCATGGCGCTGAAGCTTTCTTT. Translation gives CASSAEFHGAEAFF.

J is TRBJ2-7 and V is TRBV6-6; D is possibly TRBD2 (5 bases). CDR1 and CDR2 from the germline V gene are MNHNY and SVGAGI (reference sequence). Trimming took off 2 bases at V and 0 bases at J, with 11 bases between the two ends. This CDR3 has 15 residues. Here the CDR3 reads CASSYVGSSSYEQYF. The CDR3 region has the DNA TGTGCCAGCAGTTACGTAGGGAGCTCCTCCTACGAGCAGTACTTC.

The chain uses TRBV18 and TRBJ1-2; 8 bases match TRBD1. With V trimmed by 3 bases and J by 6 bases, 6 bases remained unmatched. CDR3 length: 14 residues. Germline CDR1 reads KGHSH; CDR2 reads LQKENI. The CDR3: CASSPQDRVHGYTF. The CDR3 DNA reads TGTGCCAGCTCACCCCAGGACAGGGTCCATGGCTACACCTTC. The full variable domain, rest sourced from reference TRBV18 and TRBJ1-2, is NAGVMQNPRHLVRRRGQEARLRCSPMKGHSHVYWYRQLPEEGLKFMVYLQKENIIDESGMPKERFSAEFPKEGPSILRIQQVVRGDSAAYFCASSPQDRVHGYTFGSGTRLTVV.

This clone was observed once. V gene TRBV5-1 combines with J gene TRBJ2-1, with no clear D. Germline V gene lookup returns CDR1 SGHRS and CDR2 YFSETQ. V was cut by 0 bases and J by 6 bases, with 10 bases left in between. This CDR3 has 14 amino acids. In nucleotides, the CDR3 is TGCGCCAGCAGCTTGGGGTCCGGATTCAATGAGCAGTTCTTC. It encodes CASSLGSGFNEQFF. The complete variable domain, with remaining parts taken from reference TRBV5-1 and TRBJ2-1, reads KAGVTQTPRYLIKTRGQQVTLSCSPISGHRSVSWYQQTPGQGLQFLFEYFSETQRNKGNFPGRFSGRQFSNSRSEMNVSTLELGDSALYLCASSLGSGFNEQFFGPGTRLTVL.

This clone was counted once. CDR3 protein: CASSFNPRDRGLETQYF. The CDR3 nucleotides read TGTGCCAGCAGTTTTAATCCCCGGGACAGGGGGCTGGAGACCCAGTACTTC. This chain links TRBV2 with TRBJ2-5; TRBD1 matches 12 bases. This CDR3 is 17 amino acids long. Germline CDR1 and CDR2: SNHLY and FYNNEI. The junction had 12 bases not matched to a gene; V was cut back by 5 bases and J by 5 bases.